A single T cell receptor (beta chain) is shown here with its context. The antigen remains unidentified. The data were produced by immunoSEQ multiplex PCR, yet TCRdb's version contains in-frame clones alone and is incomplete. The sample lists roughly 38,000 clones, over 75% seen once, with approximately 2% in the top ten. The sample belongs to a study of T cell clonotyping in hematopoietic cell transplantation. Findings and limits, study-wide: Pathologically expanded recipient clonotypes increased progressively from day 30 to day 180 as diversity fell.

This CDR3 has 14 amino acids. Trimming shortened V by 2 bases and J by 6 bases, and 14 bases separated the two germline ends. Germline CDR1 is GTSNPN and CDR2 is SVGIG (reference sequence). This sequence originates from a middle-aged woman in good health. Some clones in this sample may be carry-over from other donors' samples. The specimen sequenced was peripheral blood mononuclear cells. The chain is built from TRBV30 and TRBJ1-5; D may be TRBD1 (5 bases). CDR3 in DNA: TGTGCCTGGAGTATTCCCGGGGGGGTTCAGCCCCAGCATTTT. This sequence encodes CAWSIPGGVQPQHF.